Listed below are T cell receptor beta chains from one sample, sequenced in a study of blood T cell repertoires in COVID-19. Only in-frame clones appear in the TCRdb table, and some are missing; sequencing was by immunoSEQ multiplex PCR. Of fewer than 30,000 clones in the sample, roughly 91% were seen once. The source material was peripheral blood. All receptors derive from a middle-aged man with active COVID-19. CDR3s include the opening cysteine and the closing phenylalanine or tryptophan. D genes are given only for firm matches. Clone size is not always given. Where it is, it says once, few, many or a class for expanded clones.

cdr3_aa | cdr3_nt | d_call | j_call | clone_size | v_call
CASSRGGLADTQYF | TGTGCCAGCAGCAGGGGCGGGTTGGCAGATACGCAGTATTTT | - | TRBJ2-3 | - | TRBV7-9
CASSLYPLYGGPQETQYF | TGTGCCAGCAGCTTGTATCCACTGTATGGAGGGCCCCAAGAGACCCAGTACTTC | - | TRBJ2-5 | - | TRBV5-6
CASSQGGGRADTQYF | TGTGCCAGCAGCCAGGGGGGAGGTAGGGCAGATACGCAGTATTTT | - | TRBJ2-3 | - | TRBV3-1/TRBV3-2
CASSAGQRDSPLHF | TGTGCCAGCAGCGCGGGACAGAGGGATTCACCCCTCCACTTT | TRBD1 | TRBJ1-6 | - | TRBV5-6
CASSPRDRGRSYGYTF | TGTGCCAGCAGCCCCCGGGACAGGGGGCGAAGCTATGGCTACACCTTC | TRBD1 | TRBJ1-2 | - | TRBV5-4
CASSQEKRGGTDTQYF | TGCGCCAGCAGCCAAGAAAAGCGGGGGGGTACAGATACGCAGTATTTT | TRBD2 | TRBJ2-3 | few | TRBV4-1
CASSLGRESSGELFF | TGTGCCAGCAGCTTGGGGCGGGAGAGCTCCGGGGAGCTGTTTTTT | TRBD2 | TRBJ2-2 | - | TRBV11-3
CAISPGTGILGTEAFF | TGTGCCATCAGCCCCGGGACAGGGATTTTGGGCACTGAAGCTTTCTTT | TRBD1 | TRBJ1-1 | - | TRBV10-3
CASSRGHATNEKLFF | TGCGCCAGCAGCAGGGGGCACGCAACTAATGAAAAACTGTTTTTT | TRBD1 | TRBJ1-4 | - | TRBV5-1
CASSLRQGNIQYF | TGTGCCAGCAGTTTACGCCAGGGCAACATTCAGTACTTC | - | TRBJ2-4 | - | TRBV27
CASSLAPGGSYEQYF | TGTGCCAGCAGCTTAGCGCCAGGGGGCTCGTACGAGCAGTACTTC | TRBD1 | TRBJ2-7 | - | TRBV7-8
CASSPPRTGVATF | TGTGCCAGCAGCCCTCCGCGTACAGGTGTAGCCACCTTC | - | TRBJ1-2 | - | TRBV7-3
CASTNGLAGGNEQFF | TGTGCCAGCACCAACGGACTAGCGGGGGGAAACGAGCAGTTCTTC | TRBD2 | TRBJ2-1 | - | TRBV6-6
CASGPGGGSNQPQHF | TGTGCTAGTGGTCCCGGGGGGGGGAGCAATCAGCCCCAGCATTTT | - | TRBJ1-5 | - | TRBV12-5
CASSAYGQWNTGELFF | TGTGCCAGCAGTGCCTACGGACAGTGGAACACCGGGGAGCTGTTTTTT | - | TRBJ2-2 | - | TRBV27
CASSQRDRGYTEAFF | TGCGCCAGCAGCCAACGGGACAGGGGATACACTGAAGCTTTCTTT | TRBD1 | TRBJ1-1 | - | TRBV4-3
CASSIPGTGVMETQYF | TGTGCCAGTAGTATACCCGGGACTGGGGTCATGGAGACCCAGTACTTC | - | TRBJ2-5 | - | TRBV19
CASSGQVGNEQFF | TGCGCCAGCAGTGGACAGGTAGGGAATGAGCAGTTCTTC | - | TRBJ2-1 | - | TRBV10-1
CASSLGPANYGYTF | TGTGCCAGCAGCTTGGGGCCTGCTAACTATGGCTACACCTTC | - | TRBJ1-2 | - | TRBV2
CASRPSGGNNEQFF | TGTGCCTCAAGACCAAGCGGGGGGAACAATGAGCAGTTCTTC | TRBD2 | TRBJ2-1 | - | TRBV10-3
CASSLAQGGGRDTQYF | TGCGCCAGCAGCTTGGCGCAGGGCGGGGGGAGAGATACGCAGTATTTT | TRBD2 | TRBJ2-3 | - | TRBV5-1
CAISAPAGGAIEQFF | TGTGCCATCAGTGCCCCAGCGGGAGGAGCGATTGAGCAGTTCTTC | TRBD2 | TRBJ2-1 | once | TRBV10-3
CASSIRDRGGETQYF | TGTGCCAGTAGTATTCGGGACAGGGGAGGCGAGACCCAGTACTTC | TRBD1 | TRBJ2-5 | - | TRBV19
CASSQDGRADTQYF | TGCGCCAGCAGCCAAGATGGGAGGGCAGATACGCAGTATTTT | TRBD2 | TRBJ2-3 | - | TRBV4-1
CASSRGGGASKNIQYF | TGTGCCAGCTCCCGAGGGGGTGGGGCTTCGAAAAACATTCAGTACTTC | - | TRBJ2-4 | - | TRBV5-4
CASSQEPGTGGEKLFF | TGCGCCAGCAGCCAGGAACCCGGGACAGGGGGTGAAAAACTGTTTTTT | TRBD1 | TRBJ1-4 | - | TRBV4-1
CSVLAGGRLYNEQFF | TGCAGCGTTCTCGCGGGGGGGCGACTATACAATGAGCAGTTCTTC | TRBD2 | TRBJ2-1 | - | TRBV29-1
CASSLSQRLSGNTIYF | TGTGCCAGCAGCTTAAGTCAGCGCCTCTCTGGAAACACCATATATTTT | - | TRBJ1-3 | few | TRBV7-6
CASSNDRADNEKLFF | TGTGCCAGCAGTAACGACAGGGCAGATAATGAAAAACTGTTTTTT | TRBD1 | TRBJ1-4 | - | TRBV25-1
CASSPPTDRGYTF | TGTGCCAGCTCACCACCGACAGATAGGGGCTACACCTTC | - | TRBJ1-2 | - | TRBV18
CASKTGGSTDTQYF | TGTGCCAGCAAGACCGGGGGGAGCACAGATACGCAGTATTTT | TRBD2 | TRBJ2-3 | - | TRBV6-5
CASSPMGQGTDTQYF | TGTGCCAGCAGCCCGATGGGACAGGGGACAGATACGCAGTATTTT | TRBD1 | TRBJ2-3 | - | TRBV7-9
CAIGLLAGGGDTQYF | TGTGCCATCGGCCTCCTAGCGGGAGGTGGGGATACGCAGTATTTT | TRBD2 | TRBJ2-3 | - | TRBV10-3
CASSGGQSSSPLHF | TGCGCCAGCAGCGGGGGACAGTCTAGTTCACCCCTCCACTTT | TRBD1 | TRBJ1-6 | - | TRBV5-1
CASSLAAAASGNTIYF | TGTGCCAGCAGCTTAGCGGCGGCGGCGTCTGGAAACACCATATATTTT | - | TRBJ1-3 | - | TRBV7-6
CASKGLPDTGELFF | TGTGCCAGCAAAGGACTCCCCGACACCGGGGAGCTGTTTTTT | - | TRBJ2-2 | - | TRBV14
CASSQRGGGYGELFF | TGTGCCAGCAGCCAAAGGGGGGGTGGATACGGGGAGCTGTTTTTT | - | TRBJ2-2 | - | TRBV3-1/TRBV3-2
CASSEFGQGASYGYTF | TGTGCCAGCAGTGAATTTGGACAGGGGGCGTCCTATGGCTACACCTTC | TRBD1 | TRBJ1-2 | once | TRBV2
CASSFFLEVGSGNQPQHF | TGTGCCAGCAGCTTCTTCTTGGAGGTGGGCTCTGGCAATCAGCCCCAGCATTTT | - | TRBJ1-5 | - | TRBV5-6
CASSPDGRIGYTF | TGTGCCAGCTCACCTGATGGCAGGATTGGCTACACCTTC | - | TRBJ1-2 | once | TRBV18
CASRRDRGSFDGYTF | TGTGCCAGCAGGCGTGACAGGGGAAGTTTTGATGGCTACACCTTC | TRBD1 | TRBJ1-2 | - | TRBV6-5
CASSEPGLAGVEDTQYF | TGCGCCAGCAGTGAGCCCGGACTAGCGGGAGTGGAAGATACGCAGTATTTT | TRBD2 | TRBJ2-3 | - | TRBV10-1
CAALAGASNEQFF | TGTGCCGCTCTAGCGGGGGCCTCTAATGAGCAGTTCTTC | TRBD2 | TRBJ2-1 | - | TRBV5-4
CASSEYGTQNTEAFF | TGTGCCAGCAGTGAATATGGCACCCAGAACACTGAAGCTTTCTTT | - | TRBJ1-1 | few | TRBV25-1
CAWGHLANTEAFF | TGTGCCTGGGGACATCTGGCGAACACTGAAGCTTTCTTT | - | TRBJ1-1 | - | TRBV30
CASSRTTNSYNEQFF | TGTGCTAGCAGCCGGACAACTAACTCCTACAATGAGCAGTTCTTC | - | TRBJ2-1 | - | TRBV7-7
CASSKTAGTTDTQYF | TGTGCCAGCAGTAAGACAGCGGGGACAACAGATACGCAGTATTTT | - | TRBJ2-3 | - | TRBV2
CASSVVSSLTGELFF | TGTGCCAGCAGCGTAGTTAGCAGCCTTACCGGGGAGCTGTTTTTT | - | TRBJ2-2 | - | TRBV9
CASSLWGTALNTEAFF | TGTGCCAGCAGCTTATGGGGGACAGCCTTGAACACTGAAGCTTTCTTT | TRBD1 | TRBJ1-1 | once | TRBV27
CSVDFTNTQYF | TGCAGCGTGGACTTCACGAATACGCAGTATTTT | - | TRBJ2-3 | - | TRBV29-1
CASSPGLAGGQDTGELFF | TGCGCCAGCAGCCCCGGACTAGCGGGAGGGCAGGACACCGGGGAGCTGTTTTTT | TRBD2 | TRBJ2-2 | - | TRBV4-3
CASSLEALYNEQFF | TGTGCCAGCAGTTTAGAGGCCCTCTACAATGAGCAGTTCTTC | - | TRBJ2-1 | - | TRBV27
CASSFDPGRSRLEQYF | TGTGCCAGCAGCTTCGACCCCGGGAGGAGTAGGTTAGAGCAGTACTTC | TRBD2 | TRBJ2-7 | - | TRBV5-6
CSARQGTPLHF | TGCAGTGCGCGACAGGGAACACCCCTCCACTTT | TRBD1 | TRBJ1-6 | once | TRBV20-1
CASSQVTSGGAGGNEQFF | TGCGCCAGCAGCCAAGTCACTAGCGGGGGGGCCGGTGGCAATGAGCAGTTCTTC | TRBD2 | TRBJ2-1 | - | TRBV4-1
CAATGMNQPQHF | TGTGCCGCGACAGGGATGAATCAGCCCCAGCATTTT | TRBD1 | TRBJ1-5 | - | TRBV6-5
CASSFGTNPWSYGYTF | TGTGCCAGCAGCTTCGGGACAAATCCTTGGAGCTATGGCTACACCTTC | - | TRBJ1-2 | - | TRBV5-6
CASSETGPGNTIYF | TGTGCCAGCAGTGAGACAGGGCCTGGAAACACCATATATTTT | TRBD1 | TRBJ1-3 | - | TRBV25-1
CASSFAGGSQETQYF | TGTGCCAGCAGCTTTGCGGGAGGGAGCCAAGAGACCCAGTACTTC | TRBD2 | TRBJ2-5 | - | TRBV11-3